The next 2 T cell receptor beta chains were all read from a single sample in a study of beta chain features in type 1 diabetes. Every isolated RNA sample was fully reverse transcribed, so sequencing captured expressed TCRB transcripts. Assay used: immunoSEQ multiplex PCR; TCRdb lists only in-frame clones, some missing. The table has approximately 260,000 clones, roughly 20% seen once. Their cognate antigens are unknown. Study outcomes and limitations: In all four CD4+ subsets, TCRB CDR3 length was significantly, moderately reduced in type 1 diabetes.

Sequenced material: naive CD4+ T cells from blood. All receptors derive from a woman in her thirties or forties with type 1 diabetes.

This clone was seen more than once but under ten times. The rearrangement links TRBV4-2 to TRBJ2-5; TRBD2 matches at 10 bases. The junction had 2 bases not matched to a gene; V was cut back by 1 base and J by 3 bases. This CDR3 has 15 residues. Germline-derived CDR1 and CDR2 are LGHNA and YNFKEQ. CDR3 residues: CASSQGTSGKETQYF. The CDR3 bases are TGTGCCAGCAGCCAAGGGACTAGCGGTAAAGAGACCCAGTACTTC.

The chain employs TRBV2 and TRBJ2-1; 8 bases are a match to TRBD2. This CDR3 is built from 15 residues. With V trimmed by 7 bases and J by 3 bases, 8 bases remained unmatched. The germline V gene has CDR1 SNHLY and CDR2 FYNNEI. CDR3 nucleotide sequence: TGTGCCAGCAAGGGAGCGGGAGATTTCTACAATGAGCAGTTCTTC. The encoded protein is CASKGAGDFYNEQFF.